The TCR beta chain under discussion was sequenced for a study of regulatory T cells in long-lasting Graves disease. The time point: persistent/refractory GD, antithyroid drugs over 5 years with positive TRAb. PBMC-extracted RNA yielded the TCR library. Graves' disease diagnoses used American Thyroid Association guidelines. Study observations and caveats: With persistent disease, TRBV28, TRBJ1-2 and TRBJ2-5 were the favored segments.

Arm-PCR of CDR3 regions with iRepertoire HTBI primers generated TCR beta libraries. TCRdb reprocessed the multiplex PCR reads via MiXCR and lists one record per CDR3 protein. The sample consists of roughly 450,000 distinct CDR3 sequences, roughly 23% of them appearing once. This clonotype has ten or more counts. The target antigen is unknown. Germline CDR1 MDHEN, CDR2 SYDVKM. This CDR3 is built from 17 residues. V was shortened by 3 bases and J by 10 bases, with 22 bases between the two germline ends. Sequencing was performed on peripheral blood mononuclear cells (PBMCs), taken when the disease was refractory, from a patient treated with antithyroid drugs. The V call is TRBV28, the J call TRBJ1-6; possible D gene TRBD1, 6 bases. The clonotype originates from a female donor with Graves disease. The CDR3 reads CASSFGGQGHRESPLHF. The CDR3 region has the DNA TGTGCCAGCAGTTTCGGAGGCCAGGGGCATCGCGAGTCACCCCTCCACTTT.